A selection of T cell receptor beta chains follows, all from one sample in a study of HIV-infected patients and healthy controls. TCRdb reanalysed the 5' RACE reads using MiXCR and keeps one entry per CDR3 protein. This table holds 8,500 to 11,000 distinct CDR3 sequences, less than 10% found once. Sequencing was performed on blood. Receptors were obtained from an adult in good health. Both conserved end residues are part of each CDR3. The D gene is left open where the match is weak. Clone size is given for some rows only: seen once, a few or many times, or a class if the clone is expanded.

TGTGCCAGCAGTCCCGACAGTTACTATGGCTACACCTTC | CASSPDSYYGYTF | medium-sized | TRBV2 | - | TRBJ1-2
TGTGCCAGCAGGAGACTACTCCAAGAGACCCAGTACTTC | CASRRLLQETQYF | - | TRBV6-1 | - | TRBJ2-5
TGTGCCAGCAGCTTAGTAGATCAGCCCCAGCATTTT | CASSLVDQPQHF | medium-sized | TRBV11-2 | - | TRBJ1-5
TGTGCCAGCAGAGATCAGACAGCAACTAATGAAAAACTGTTTTTT | CASRDQTATNEKLFF | many | TRBV6-1 | - | TRBJ1-4
TGTGCCAGCAGCTCCGCTTCGAACACTGAAGCTTTCTTT | CASSSASNTEAFF | many | TRBV5-4 | - | TRBJ1-1
TGTGCCAGCAGTCCCCGGGACAGAGGTGAAAAACTGTTTTTT | CASSPRDRGEKLFF | many | TRBV6-1 | TRBD1 | TRBJ1-4
TGTGCCAGCAGAATCGGGACTAGCGGGGTGCAGGGAGAGACCCAGTACTTC | CASRIGTSGVQGETQYF | - | TRBV7-2 | TRBD2 | TRBJ2-5
TGTGCCAGCAGCGCACCGAGGGGGCTAGCTATTAGCACAGATACGCAGTATTTT | CASSAPRGLAISTDTQYF | medium-sized | TRBV9 | TRBD1 | TRBJ2-3
TGCGCCAGCAGCTTAAGGGTTCCCACAGATACGCAGTATTTT | CASSLRVPTDTQYF | few | TRBV5-1 | - | TRBJ2-3
TGTGCCAGCTCACGCCCCCCCGGACAGGGGAGAGACTCGAGTAACTATGGCTACACCTTC | CASSRPPGQGRDSSNYGYTF | many | TRBV18 | TRBD1 | TRBJ1-2
TGTGCCAGCAGTTTGATGGCTAACACTGAAGCTTTCTTT | CASSLMANTEAFF | many | TRBV12-3/TRBV12-4 | - | TRBJ1-1
TGCGCCAGCAGCTTCAGGGCCGCAGAGACCCAGTACTTC | CASSFRAAETQYF | medium-sized | TRBV5-1 | - | TRBJ2-5
TGTGCTAGTGGTTCTTGGGGGCGCGCCTACGAGCAGTACTTC | CASGSWGRAYEQYF | - | TRBV12-5 | - | TRBJ2-7